Below are 8 T cell receptor beta chains sequenced from a single sample in a study of CD8+ T cells in alopecia areata (dated by TCRdb to the late 2010s). The method was the immunoSEQ multiplex PCR assay. For TCR sequencing, RNA was extracted from every sample and reverse transcribed into cDNA to serve as template. Drawn from immuneACCESS, this table holds only the in-frame rearrangements with V and J called that TCRdb kept. Clones are partly lost; checked studies trace under half to an unresolved V gene and leave the rest unexplained. The sample yields roughly 150,000 clones; 55% were counted once. The top ten clonotypes cover approximately 4.3% of the sample. Sequenced material: CD4+ T cells sorted from blood. The receptor source for this set is a human donor in good health.

The chain joins TRBV29-1 to TRBJ2-1; D uncertain. Trimming shortened V by 2 bases and J by 5 bases, and 13 bases separated the two germline ends. The CDR3 runs to 14 residues. Germline V gene sequence: CDR1 SQVTM, CDR2 ANQGSEA. The CDR3 reads CSVESGSLNNEQFF. The CDR3 region has the DNA TGCAGCGTTGAATCCGGCTCGTTGAACAATGAGCAGTTCTTC.

This clone was seen a handful of times. V and J are TRBV28 and TRBJ1-5, with 9 nucleotides matching TRBD1. Germline assignment: CDR1 MDHEN and CDR2 SYDVKM. This CDR3 comprises 13 residues. The V segment lost 10 bases and the J segment 2 bases; nucleotides outside the gene matches: 3. The CDR3 DNA sequence: TGTGCCACTACAGGGGGCGGCAATCAGCCCCAGCATTTT. Translated, it gives CATTGGGNQPQHF.

This chain links TRBV4-1 with TRBJ2-2; the D is unclear. V lost 0 bases and J 6 bases, leaving 8 bases between the germline ends. This CDR3 region has 14 residues. Germline-derived CDR1 and CDR2 are MGHRA and YSYEKL. For the CDR3, the DNA is TGCGCCAGCAGCCAAGATTGGCATCCCGGGGAGCTGTTTTTT. Its protein is CASSQDWHPGELFF.

The V and J genes are TRBV28 and TRBJ1-2; TRBD1 aligns across 8 bases. Germline V CDR1 and CDR2: MDHEN, SYDVKM. The CDR3 sequence is 15 residues long. The V gene end was trimmed by 5 bases and the J gene end by 8 bases; junction bases not matched to a gene: 13. The chain's CDR3 is CASSISHRQGSGYTF. The CDR3 nucleotides read TGTGCCAGCAGTATCTCCCATAGACAGGGGAGCGGCTACACCTTC.

The rearrangement uses TRBV28 and TRBJ1-5; D perhaps matches TRBD1 (6 bases). Germline values: CDR1 MDHEN, CDR2 SYDVKM. The CDR3 consists of 15 residues. The V end was cut by 5 bases, the J end by 3 bases, with 14 bases between. Here the CDR3 reads CASSISTGYNQPQHF. The DNA of the CDR3 is TGTGCCAGCAGTATCTCGACAGGCTACAATCAGCCCCAGCATTTT.

The CDR3: CASSPRLAGRLGEQYF. CDR3 sequence (DNA): TGTGCCAGCAGCCCAAGACTAGCGGGAAGGTTAGGCGAGCAGTACTTC. The chain combines TRBV7-2 with TRBJ2-7; 11 positions match TRBD2. The V segment lost 5 bases and the J segment 6 bases; nucleotides outside the gene matches: 12. The CDR3 has 16 residues. Germline values: CDR1 SGHTA, CDR2 FQGNSA.

CDR3 residues: CASSLLGLKHNQPQHF. In DNA, the CDR3 is TGTGCCAGCAGTTTGTTAGGGTTGAAGCACAATCAGCCCCAGCATTTT. The rearrangement uses TRBV28 and TRBJ1-5; D is uncertain. The germline V and J ends were trimmed by 3 bases and 3 bases, with 15 bases remaining between them. Germline values: CDR1 MDHEN, CDR2 SYDVKM. This CDR3 has 16 amino acids.

V usage is TRBV20-1 and J usage is TRBJ1-2, with D possibly TRBD1 on 6 matching bases. The CDR3 contains 11 residues. CDR1 and CDR2 from the germline V gene are DFQATT and SNEGSKA (reference sequence). Deletions cut 6 bases from V and 3 bases from J, with 8 bases between. CDR3 in amino acids: CSARQDYGYTF. The CDR3 DNA follows: TGCAGTGCCCGACAGGACTATGGCTACACCTTC.